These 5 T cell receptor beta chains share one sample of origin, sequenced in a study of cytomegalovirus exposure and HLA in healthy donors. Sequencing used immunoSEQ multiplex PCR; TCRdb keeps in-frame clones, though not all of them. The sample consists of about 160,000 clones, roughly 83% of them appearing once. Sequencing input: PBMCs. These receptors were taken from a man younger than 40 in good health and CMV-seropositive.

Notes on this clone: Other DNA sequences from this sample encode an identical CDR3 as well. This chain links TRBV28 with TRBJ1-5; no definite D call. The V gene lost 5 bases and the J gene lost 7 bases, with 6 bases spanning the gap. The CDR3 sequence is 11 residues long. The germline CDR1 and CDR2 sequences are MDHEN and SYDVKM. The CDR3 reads CASSRGQPQHF. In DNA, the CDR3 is TGTGCCAGCAGTAGAGGACAGCCCCAGCATTTT.

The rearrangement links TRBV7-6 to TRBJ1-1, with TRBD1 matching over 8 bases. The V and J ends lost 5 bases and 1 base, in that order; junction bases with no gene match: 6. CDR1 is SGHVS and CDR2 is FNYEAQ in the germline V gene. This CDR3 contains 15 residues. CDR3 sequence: CASSADRVQNTEAFF. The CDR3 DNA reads TGTGCCAGCAGCGCGGACAGGGTTCAGAACACTGAAGCTTTCTTT.

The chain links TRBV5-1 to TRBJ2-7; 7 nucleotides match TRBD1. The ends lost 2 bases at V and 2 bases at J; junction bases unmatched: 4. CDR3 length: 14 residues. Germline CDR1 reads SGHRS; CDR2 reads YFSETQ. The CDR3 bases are TGCGCCAGCAGCTTCGACAGGGTAACCTACGAGCAGTACTTC. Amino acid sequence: CASSFDRVTYEQYF.

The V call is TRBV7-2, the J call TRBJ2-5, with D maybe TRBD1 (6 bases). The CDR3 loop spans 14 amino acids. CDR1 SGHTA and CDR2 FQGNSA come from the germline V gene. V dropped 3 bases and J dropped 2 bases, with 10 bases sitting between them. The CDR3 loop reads CASSFRTEQETQYF. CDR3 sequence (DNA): TGTGCCAGCAGCTTCCGGACAGAGCAAGAGACCCAGTACTTC. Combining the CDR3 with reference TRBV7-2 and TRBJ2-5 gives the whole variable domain GAGVSQSPSNKVTEKGKDVELRCDPISGHTALYWYRQSLGQGLEFLIYFQGNSAPDKSGLPSDRFSAERTGGSVSTLTIQRTQQEDSAVYLCASSFRTEQETQYFGPGTRLLVL.

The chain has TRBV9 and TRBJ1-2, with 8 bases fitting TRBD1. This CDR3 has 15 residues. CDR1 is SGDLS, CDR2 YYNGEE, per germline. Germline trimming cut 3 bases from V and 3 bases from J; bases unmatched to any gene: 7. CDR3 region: CASSASGQVDYGYTF. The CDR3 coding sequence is TGTGCCAGCAGCGCGTCGGGACAGGTGGACTATGGCTACACCTTC.